This passage covers 27 T cell receptor beta chains from one sample sequenced in a study of blood T cell repertoires in COVID-19. Profiling relied on immunoSEQ multiplex PCR, and the TCRdb table lists in-frame clones only, not all of them. This sample has some 260,000 clones, with around 89% found just once. Sample: PBMCs or T cells enriched from blood (not recorded which). The receptors derive from a man in his forties or fifties who had recovered from COVID-19.

In its sample, this clone was seen a few times. The gene calls are TRBV2 and TRBJ1-1; 7 bases agree with TRBD1. The germline V gene encodes CDR1 SNHLY and CDR2 FYNNEI. This CDR3 region has 16 residues. The J segment lost 0 bases and the V segment lost 3 bases, leaving 7 bases of the junction unmatched. The CDR3 region is CASSDRPDRMNTEAFF. CDR3 DNA sequence: TGTGCCAGCAGTGATCGCCCGGACAGGATGAACACTGAAGCTTTCTTT.

The V gene is TRBV6-2 or TRBV6-3, the J gene TRBJ2-7; TRBD2 matches at 9 bases. V lost 4 bases to trimming and J lost 6 bases; unmatched junction nucleotides: 7. Germline loops: CDR1 MNHEY, CDR2 SVGEGT. The CDR3 extends over 14 amino acids. CDR3 sequence: CASSSLGGRVEQYF. DNA of the CDR3: TGTGCCAGCAGTTCCTTGGGCGGGAGGGTCGAGCAGTACTTC.

The sample holds one count of this clone. The chain joins TRBV7-3 to TRBJ1-5; D is ambiguous. This CDR3 contains 14 residues. CDR1 and CDR2 from the germline V gene are SGHTA and FQGTGA. V was cut by 2 bases and J by 7 bases, with 12 bases left in between. CDR3 DNA sequence: TGTGCCAGCAGCTTATATGACATAAGGCAGCCCCAGCATTTT. It is translated as CASSLYDIRQPQHF. Full variable domain (missing parts from reference TRBV7-3 and TRBJ1-5): GAGVSQTPSNKVTEKGKYVELRCDPISGHTALYWYRQSLGQGPEFLIYFQGTGAADDSGLPNDRFFAVRPEGSVSTLKIQRTERGDSAVYLCASSLYDIRQPQHFGDGTRLSIL.

J is TRBJ1-2 and V is TRBV12-3 or TRBV12-4, with D perhaps matching TRBD1 (6 bases). The CDR3 covers 12 residues. Trimming took 3 bases from V and 8 from J, leaving 10 bases between them. The chain's CDR3 is CASSFGGNGYTF. The CDR3 nucleotides read TGTGCCAGCAGTTTTGGGGGCAACGGCTACACCTTC.

In nucleotides, the CDR3 is TGTGCCACCAGTGATTTAGGCGAGGATGGCAATCAGCCCCAGCATTTT. Its protein product is CATSDLGEDGNQPQHF. The gene calls are TRBV24-1 and TRBJ1-5, with D unclear. Germline values: CDR1 KGHDR, CDR2 SFDVKD. Trimming cost V 1 base and J 2 bases, with 11 bases left between them. The CDR3 length is 16 residues.

The rearrangement uses TRBV18 and TRBJ1-3; 7 bases match TRBD1. This CDR3 region has 14 residues. V dropped 10 bases and J dropped 2; count of bases not matched to a gene: 8. Germline V lookup: CDR1 KGHSH, CDR2 LQKENI. CDR3: CATKQGNAGNTIYF. As DNA, the CDR3 is TGTGCCACCAAACAGGGGAACGCTGGAAACACCATATATTTT.

The chain is built from TRBV6-5 and TRBJ1-5; 7 bases map to TRBD1. This CDR3 region has 16 residues. Germline V CDR1 and CDR2: MNHEY, SVGAGI. With 2 bases clipped from V and 4 bases from J, the junction kept 8 bases outside the gene matches. CDR3 nucleotide sequence: TGTGCCAGCAGTTACACATGGACAGGTTCGAATCAGCCCCAGCATTTT. Translating gives CASSYTWTGSNQPQHF.

The V call is TRBV10-1, the J call TRBJ2-1, with 8 nucleotides matching TRBD1. The CDR3 contains 15 residues. CDR1 is WNHNN and CDR2 is SYGVQD in the germline V gene (reference sequence). J gave up 3 bases and V 4 bases, and 5 bases lay outside the gene matches. As DNA, the CDR3 is TGCGCCAGCAGTGCCGGGACAGGATACTACAATGAGCAGTTCTTC. Its protein is CASSAGTGYYNEQFF.

The rearrangement links TRBV5-1 to TRBJ2-1; 12 bases line up with TRBD2. The CDR3 length is 19 residues. Trimming cost V 3 bases and J 0 bases; bases outside gene matches: 10. CDR1 SGHRS and CDR2 YFSETQ come from the germline V gene. The CDR3 reads CASSSRTSGALSSYNEQFF. As DNA, the CDR3 is TGCGCCAGCAGCTCCAGGACTAGCGGGGCCCTGAGCTCCTACAATGAGCAGTTCTTC.

The chain joins TRBV14 to TRBJ1-6; 11 bases are shared with TRBD1. V lost 4 bases, J lost 8 bases, and 1 base stayed unmatched. The CDR3 spans 14 residues. The germline V gene has CDR1 SGHDN and CDR2 FVKESK. In DNA, the CDR3 is TGTGCCAGCAGCCTGGGACAGGGGGATTCACCCCTCCACTTT. The encoded protein is CASSLGQGDSPLHF. Supplemented by reference TRBV14 and TRBJ1-6, the full variable domain reads EAGVTQFPSHSVIEKGQTVTLRCDPISGHDNLYWYRRVMGKEIKFLLHFVKESKQDESGMPNNRFLAERTGGTYSTLKVQPAELEDSGVYFCASSLGQGDSPLHFGNGTRLTVT.

The chain couples TRBV3-1 (or the pseudogene TRBV3-2) to TRBJ1-2, with D tentatively TRBD1 (6 bases). Germline CDR1 LGHDT, CDR2 YNNKEL (reference sequence). The CDR3 runs 13 residues. Trimming removed 3 bases from V and 4 bases from J, with 9 bases in between. The chain's CDR3 is CASSQDSLYGYTF. The CDR3, as DNA: TGTGCCAGCAGCCAGGACAGCCTCTATGGCTACACCTTC.

This chain joins TRBV15 and TRBJ1-1; maybe TRBD1 (5 bases). Looked up from germline, CDR1 is LNHNV and CDR2 is YYDKDF (reference sequence). Between the trimmed V and J ends, which lost 0 bases and 6 bases, there was a span of 5 bases. CDR3 length equals 12 residues. DNA for the CDR3: TGTGCCACCAGCAGAGAGGGGCCTGAAGCTTTCTTT. The encoded protein is CATSREGPEAFF.

This rearrangement joins TRBV4-2 to TRBJ2-3, with 15 bases aligning to TRBD2. The CDR3 spans 17 residues. Germline V gene lookup returns CDR1 LGHNA and CDR2 YNFKEQ. The trim removed 0 bases at V and 5 bases at J, leaving 3 bases unmatched. Here the CDR3 reads CASSQEGTSGGLDTQYF. CDR3 sequence (DNA): TGTGCCAGCAGCCAAGAGGGGACTAGCGGGGGGTTAGATACGCAGTATTTT.

The chain recombines TRBV4-2 with TRBJ1-2, with a possible D match to TRBD1 (6 bases). CDR3 length equals 16 residues. Germline V gene data show CDR1 as LGHNA and CDR2 as YNFKEQ. With 1 base removed from V and 3 bases from J, the gap between germline ends came to 15 bases. The CDR3 nucleotides are TGTGCCAGCAGCCAAGCCCCCCAGGGGCGAGACTATGGCTACACCTTC. Residues: CASSQAPQGRDYGYTF.

The V call is TRBV6-5, the J call TRBJ2-1, with D possibly matching TRBD2 (6 bases). The V end was cut by 0 bases, the J end by 2 bases, with 11 bases between. Germline values: CDR1 MNHEY, CDR2 SVGAGI. The CDR3 length is 16 residues. CDR3 region: CASSYSAGIAYNEQFF. The CDR3 DNA reads as TGTGCCAGCAGTTACTCGGCGGGGATCGCCTACAATGAGCAGTTCTTC.

V usage is TRBV7-3 and J usage is TRBJ2-5; D is unresolved. Trimming cost V 0 bases and J 4 bases, with 9 bases left between them. This CDR3 has 14 residues. CDR1 and CDR2 from the germline V gene are SGHTA and FQGTGA. The CDR3 coding sequence is TGTGCCAGCAGCTTAACCGGGTCCGGAGAGACCCAGTACTTC. It codes for CASSLTGSGETQYF.

The chain is built from TRBV28 and TRBJ1-1, with 11 bases identical to TRBD1. Germline CDR1 reads MDHEN; CDR2 reads SYDVKM. V lost 5 bases to trimming and J lost 0 bases; unmatched junction nucleotides: 8. This CDR3 contains 17 residues. The chain's CDR3 is CASSKLGTGGMNTEAFF. The CDR3 nucleotides read TGTGCCAGCAGTAAGCTTGGGACAGGGGGTATGAACACTGAAGCTTTCTTT. The complete variable domain, with remaining parts taken from reference TRBV28 and TRBJ1-1, reads DVKVTQSSRYLVKRTGEKVFLECVQDMDHENMFWYRQDPGLGLRLIYFSYDVKMKEKGDIPEGYSVSREKKERFSLILESASTNQTSMYLCASSKLGTGGMNTEAFFGQGTRLTVV.

The chain combines TRBV7-3 with TRBJ1-2, with D unclear. CDR1 and CDR2 (germline): SGHTA, FQGTGA. This CDR3 has 16 amino acids. Trimming pared 5 bases from V and 8 bases from J, leaving 24 bases between. Here the CDR3 reads CASSPKGRDPSQGYTF. The CDR3 DNA sequence: TGTGCCAGCAGCCCAAAGGGCCGGGATCCATCCCAAGGCTACACCTTC.

The gene calls are TRBV10-3 and TRBJ1-1; D unresolved. The CDR3 totals 12 residues. V gave up 9 bases and J gave up 6 bases, with 14 bases separating them. Germline V gene data show CDR1 as ENHRY and CDR2 as SYGVKD. This chain's CDR3 is CAIAESLAEAFF. The CDR3, as DNA: TGTGCCATTGCCGAGTCGCTCGCTGAAGCTTTCTTT.

This clone was counted once. This chain uses TRBV7-3 with TRBJ2-2; 8 bases line up with TRBD1. The trim removed 5 bases at V and 6 bases at J, leaving 5 bases unmatched. This CDR3 contains 14 residues. Germline CDR1 reads SGHTA; CDR2 reads FQGTGA. The CDR3 region has the DNA TGTGCCAGCAGCATGGCAGGGGGCCCCGGGGAGCTGTTTTTT. Encoded protein: CASSMAGGPGELFF.

The chain recombines TRBV4-3 with TRBJ2-3; D might be TRBD2 (5 bases). The CDR3 totals 18 residues. Germline CDR1 and CDR2: LGHNA and YSLEER. V was shortened by 0 bases and J by 0 bases, with 16 bases between the two germline ends. In DNA form, the CDR3 reads TGCGCCAGCAGCCAAGACAGAGGGTATTCGACCAGCACAGATACGCAGTATTTT. As protein: CASSQDRGYSTSTDTQYF.

V is TRBV6-4 and J is TRBJ2-1, with TRBD2 matching over 9 bases. V lost 0 bases and J lost 4; bases outside the gene matches: 4. This CDR3 has 16 amino acids. Germline V gene data show CDR1 as MRHNA and CDR2 as SNTAGT. CDR3 amino acids: CASSDSTAGGYNEQFF. Here the CDR3 DNA reads TGTGCCAGCAGTGACTCGACAGCGGGGGGTTACAATGAGCAGTTCTTC.

The chain employs TRBV14 and TRBJ1-1; D is undetermined. CDR3 length: 13 residues. Per the germline V gene, CDR1 is SGHDN and CDR2 is FVKESK. The germline V and J ends were trimmed by 0 bases and 8 bases, with 10 bases remaining between them. In DNA form, the CDR3 reads TGTGCCAGCAGCCAAGAACGGTCTTTAGAAGCTTTCTTT. Its protein product is CASSQERSLEAFF.

Here the CDR3 DNA reads TGTGCCAGCAGCTTAGATCGGCCAGCGCGCGGAGGGCTGGATACGCAGTATTTT. Its translation is CASSLDRPARGGLDTQYF. This rearrangement joins TRBV11-2 to TRBJ2-3, with TRBD2 as a possible D gene (6 bases). Trimming left V 0 bases short and J 6 bases short, with 22 bases between. Germline CDR1 and CDR2: SGHAT and FQNNGV. The CDR3 has 18 residues.

This sequence joins TRBV7-2 and TRBJ2-1; weak D call: TRBD2 (6 bases). Trimming left V 5 bases short and J 10 bases short, with 18 bases between. This CDR3 has 14 amino acids. The germline V gene encodes CDR1 SGHTA and CDR2 FQGNSA. CDR3 region: CASSPGWDLREQFF. In nucleotides, the CDR3 is TGTGCCAGCAGCCCGGGTTGGGACTTACGGGAGCAGTTCTTC.

The genes are TRBV28 and TRBJ1-2, with D possibly being TRBD1 (6 bases). The CDR3 has 15 amino acids. CDR1 and CDR2 from the germline V gene are MDHEN and SYDVKM. V lost 6 bases, J lost 5 bases, and 19 bases lay in between. The CDR3 region has the DNA TGTGCCAGCAGATCCACCTCACCGGGACATTATGGCTACACCTTC. The encoded protein is CASRSTSPGHYGYTF.

This sequence joins TRBV9 and TRBJ2-7; D not certain. Trimming stripped 0 bases from V and 5 bases from J, with 9 bases between. The CDR3 covers 13 residues. CDR1 SGDLS and CDR2 YYNGEE come from the germline V gene. CDR3 residues: CASSVGASHEQYF. DNA for the CDR3: TGTGCCAGCAGCGTAGGAGCCTCTCACGAGCAGTACTTC. Supplemented by reference TRBV9 and TRBJ2-7, the full variable domain reads DSGVTQTPKHLITATGQRVTLRCSPRSGDLSVYWYQQSLDQGLQFLIQYYNGEERAKGNILERFSAQQFPDLHSELNLSSLELGDSALYFCASSVGASHEQYFGPGTRLTVT.